The following is a TCR beta chain sequence with its context. Its antigen specificity is not known. Per-base qualities were not stored, and no clone one base away is much larger. The library came from the immunoSEQ multiplex PCR assay. A mixture of 60 forward primers for TCR Vbeta segments and 13 reverse primers for TCR Jbeta segments was used in the multiplex PCR. The CDR3 region of rearranged TCR beta genes was amplified from genomic DNA by a multiplex PCR assay. The Illumina HiSeq System was used to sequence the amplified TCR beta libraries as 87-base-pair reads. The original methods were these. In a later analysis, tens of millions of unique TCR beta chains were counted across the approximately 670 repertoires, and roughly 10 million of these chains were shared by at least two donors. Raw reads were error-corrected and collapsed into unique sequences by a nearest-neighbor algorithm in which closely related sequences were merged to remove PCR and sequencing errors. To assign V, D and J gene segments, CDR3 sequences were aligned to IMGT reference sequences. For a sequence to be retained, a match of at least six nucleotides was required to both a V gene segment and a J gene segment. A rearrangement counted as productive if the CDR3 had no stop codons and remained in frame with V and J, and every other rearrangement counted as non-productive. CDR3 was defined by IMGT convention, running from the second conserved V-encoded cysteine to the conserved J-encoded phenylalanine. Sequences without an unambiguous match to a single V gene segment were excluded from the earlier analysis of 500 to 700 of the donors. An earlier analysis of around 600 of the donors classified V segments as functional when productive rearrangements were above 56.7% and as segregating when the standard deviation between donors was above 5%. To diagnose cytomegalovirus status from the catalog of TCR beta chain sequences, a statistical classification framework was built. In a later analysis, V and J genes were assigned by comparing TCR nucleotide sequences against IMGT/GENE-DB human TR gene sequences. Using the TCRdist pipeline, a later analysis assigned CDR3 sequences along with most-parsimonious VDJ recombination scenarios. In a later analysis, each TCR beta chain was defined by its CDR3 amino acid sequence together with its V-gene family, and reads without a unique V-gene family were excluded. In a later analysis, several hundred highly shared, low-generation-probability nucleotide sequences were removed to address suspected cross-contamination and a sequencing artifact. In a later analysis, a clonal expansion index was calculated for each public chain from normalized within-repertoire ranks of inferred template counts. Generation probabilities in a later analysis came from a VDJ recombination model fitted to out-of-frame rearrangements, and those results were checked against IGoR. Hypergeometric tests were used in a later analysis to score TCR-TCR, TCR-HLA and TCR-CMV co-occurrence, with a repertoire-size bias correction applied to the TCR pairs. False discovery rates were estimated in a later analysis by permuting HLA or CMV assignments 20 times. In a later analysis, co-occurring TCRs were grouped with DBSCAN, and TCRdist sequence similarity was added when clustering was performed within HLA-allele-positive subsets. Co-occurrence clustering excluded repertoires with fewer than 30,000 or more than 120,000 public chains, plus five with anomalous nucleotide sharing. TCRdb took this table from immuneACCESS and kept in-frame rearrangements with V and J called. Such tables lack part of the clones; where checked against another copy, unresolved V genes explain under half of the gap, and the rest is unexplained. V, J and clone size derive from that table, while D and trimming were established from the DNA sequence. For this sample there are roughly 170,000 clones; under 85% appear just once. The top ten constitute around 1.6% of the sample.

In total, 630 or so healthy bone marrow donors made up the cohort. At the time of sampling, every cohort member was nominally healthy, though immune exposures that went unrecorded were likely present. The donor tested CMV seronegative, placing the donor among the roughly 400 seronegative members of the cohort. A peripheral blood sample was collected from each donor, and TCR beta sequencing was performed on peripheral blood mononuclear cells. The Qiagen DNeasy Blood Extraction Kit was used to extract genomic DNA from the blood cell samples. This sample is drawn from a study of cytomegalovirus exposure and HLA in healthy donors (dated by TCRdb to about 2017). About the study as a whole: In an earlier analysis of some 610 of the donors, approximately 300 Gb of sequence data and 117 million unique TCR beta sequences from roughly 190 million T cells were reported. Roughly 300 gigabases of sequencing data and 70 million to 95 million unique TCR sequences made up an early release that covered 500 to 650 HLA-typed donors. Across approximately 420 genotyped donors of the cohort, an average of about 250,000 unique TCR beta nucleotide sequences per donor were sequenced, and roughly 20% of those sequences were non-productive. Every discovery cohort repertoire had been produced on one sequencing platform. Donor age, sex, ethnicity and CMV serostatus were compiled alongside the repertoire data. The genetic ancestry cluster associated with self-reported Caucasian donors included 81% of the roughly 380 genotyped donors. HLA typing included class I and class II loci at four-digit resolution. The study combined high-throughput TCR immunosequencing, statistical association of individual TCRs with disease status, and machine learning to predict cytomegalovirus infection status. Along with the approximately 650-subject first cohort, a separate validation cohort of over a hundred different subjects was used. The study was designed to test whether signatures of past pathogen exposure could be identified by cataloging public T cell receptors. Rather than drawing on any new phenotypic data, the later analysis identified candidate immune exposures from TCR beta sequences and the way those sequences occurred across donors. Typing coverage varied by locus: roughly 629-630 donors for A, B, C, DRB1 and DQB1; roughly 520 for DQA1; about 570 for DPA1; roughly 450 for DPB1. A later genetic analysis took genome-wide SNP genotypes for 398 of the 666 donors and used that subset as a discovery cohort. In an earlier analysis of roughly 540 of the donors, high-throughput TCR beta sequencing was used to judge whether each TCR beta V gene segment behaved as functional or pseudogenic. To study patterns of TCR occurrence, a later analysis re-analyzed previously published TCR beta repertoires from 650 to 750 donors and added high-resolution HLA genotyping. The T cell repertoires of some 700 subjects were profiled by immunosequencing and related to cytomegalovirus serostatus. Roughly 5 DR-DQ haplotypes were handled as single units for association and clustering, since linkage in the cohort was strong.

On the study overall, not on this receptor specifically: A cluster of highly shared sequence variants was judged likely to be a technical artifact of the sequencing pipeline. It was suggested by the authors that the approach could potentially be generalized to other disease states and immunological phenotypes. Most TCR sequences were observed very rarely across donors, whereas some public TCRs were present in many individuals. A later genetic analysis associated a missense DCLRE1C variant with V-gene and J-gene trimming of TCR beta chains, and an independent cohort replicated the association. Because some donors lacked HLA typing at each locus, the association tests relied only on the typed subset. In a later analysis, most CMV-associated TCR beta chains were found to appear HLA-restricted, with HLA associations seemingly driven largely by CMV exposure. Roughly uniform sequencing depth across donors was assumed in presence/absence analyses, although this assumption may not hold. The cohort was sequenced for TCR beta chains only, and without alpha or paired-chain data the features that could be detected were limited. According to a later analysis, TCR association rates differed among HLA loci, with DRB1 alleles showing the most associated TCRs and HLA-C alleles showing the fewest. An earlier analysis of approximately 540 of the donors showed that most TCR beta V segments appeared in productive rearrangements either about 87% or about 30% of the time, which broadly matched IMGT annotations. When HLA alleles, especially DR and DQ, strongly co-occurred, attributing TCR associations to individual alleles was difficult. Compared with the approximately 710-donor mean, donors in an Asian-associated ancestry cluster had fewer N-insertions in productive TCRs, according to a later genetic analysis. A further reported finding was that TCR beta sequences accurately predicted the HLA-A and HLA-B alleles for most subjects in the first cohort. In the study, around 150 TCR beta chains were listed as associated with cytomegalovirus. Compared with equally common non-associated chains, HLA-associated TCR beta chains in a later analysis were more clonally expanded and had lower generation probabilities. Linkage disequilibrium might explain the correlated functional status among segregating V segments, but an unknown experimental factor could not be excluded. According to a later analysis, parvovirus B19, influenza, CMV and Epstein-Barr virus appeared linked to several top co-occurrence clusters. For the cohort, immune exposure information was limited to CMV serostatus. Specific HLA alleles were associated with 18,000 or so TCR beta sequences at a false discovery rate of 0.05 in a later analysis. The classifier was reported to diagnose cytomegalovirus status with high specificity and sensitivity in both the original cohort and the validation cohort. Some IMGT-functional V segments, including TRBV6-2 and TRBV6-3, could not be told apart with the 87-base-pair reads, so those segments were excluded. Approximately 18 rarely observed V segments, including chromosome 9 orphons, were excluded from the earlier analysis of several hundred of the donors because counts were too low. Three of the identified cytomegalovirus-associated TCR beta chains were confirmed in vitro to be specific for cytomegalovirus antigens.

The CDR3 runs 16 residues from the cysteine to the phenylalanine. Solely the CDR3 DNA is kept, with 48 bases framed from the first base. V is cut back by 6 bases and J by 2 bases, with 9 bases in the junction unmatched. The germline V gene yields MDHEN for CDR1 and SYDVKM for CDR2. The specimen sequenced was PBMCs. The chain is made from TRBV28 and TRBJ1-3, with 8 junctional bases fitting TRBD1. The origin of this receptor is a man aged 45 to 65 in good health and CMV-seronegative. CDR3 protein: CASSPDRGFAGNTIYF. At the DNA level, the sequence is TGTGCCAGCAGCCCAGACAGGGGTTTTGCTGGAAACACCATATATTTT.